The rows below give T cell receptor beta chains drawn from one sample of a study of CD8+ T cells in alopecia areata. Sequencing was performed with immunoSEQ multiplex PCR; in TCRdb, only in-frame clones are kept and a portion is missing. In the table there are about 180,000 clones, less than 70% of which are singletons. The starting material was CD8+ T cells sorted from blood, obtained at week 24, from a patient treated with tofacitinib. These receptors were collected from a human donor with alopecia areata. CDR3s leave out the opening cysteine and the closing phenylalanine or tryptophan.

V	J	CDR3
TRBV19	TRBJ1-2	ASTPGPNTNYGYT
TRBV10-2	TRBJ2-1	ASSGGRVDEQF
TRBV5-6	TRBJ1-4	ASSFVQLPEKLF
TRBV28	TRBJ2-1	ASSSTGHSYNEQF
TRBV7-9	TRBJ1-1	ASSLNDRVDTEAF
TRBV25-1	TRBJ1-6	ASPNADSDNSPLH
TRBV5-6	TRBJ2-7	ASSLASAAYYEQY
TRBV15	TRBJ1-2	ATSRDPPRGYT
TRBV13	TRBJ2-1	ASSSPGTGVVDEQF
TRBV19	TRBJ1-6	ASSGGQGDSPLH
TRBV4-1	TRBJ2-7	ASSITGQGGNEQY
TRBV5-6	TRBJ2-4	ASSLPSAGSGKNIQY
TRBV19	TRBJ2-1	ASSIGTGGGYNEQF
TRBV28	TRBJ1-1	ASSQSEAF
TRBV11-2	TRBJ2-7	ASSLMTGYEQY
TRBV6-5	TRBJ2-3	ASSYSAGETPLTQY
TRBV19	TRBJ2-1	ASSIVGPAGVLWF
TRBV4-3	TRBJ2-7	ASSQDGTGVDEQY
TRBV29-1	TRBJ2-7	SVGTGAYEQY
TRBV5-5	TRBJ2-2	ASSAYPGQGVLGELF
TRBV4-3	TRBJ2-2	ASSQDTGELF
TRBV27	TRBJ1-1	ASGVTVNTEAF
TRBV5-1	TRBJ2-1	ASSPGQGEDEQF
TRBV7-9	TRBJ2-3	ASSLGSTPSDTQY
TRBV29-1	TRBJ2-5	SVLGAQETQY
TRBV13	TRBJ2-7	ASSLAQVLSYEQY
TRBV7-9	TRBJ2-7	ASSLGAYEQY
TRBV10-3	TRBJ1-5	AISSDRAGQPQH
TRBV12-5	TRBJ2-7	ASGSITYEQY
TRBV5-6	TRBJ2-7	ASSFGAGTYEQY
TRBV5-6	TRBJ1-2	ASSLWFGTDSYGYT
TRBV9	TRBJ2-7	ASSAGTGDYEQY
TRBV27	TRBJ2-2	ASSEQGADTGELF
TRBV19	TRBJ1-2	ASSITGTGKNYGYT
TRBV4-3	TRBJ1-1	ASSQLGGMNTEAF
TRBV30	TRBJ1-2	AWSPGQGGGYT
TRBV29-1	TRBJ1-2	SVEAGQNYGYT
TRBV13	TRBJ2-3	ASSLGTGKLDTQY
TRBV27	TRBJ1-5	ASSSLGEFNQPQH
TRBV25-1	TRBJ1-2	ASSEKAGYGYT
TRBV11-1	TRBJ2-7	ASSTDESYEQY
TRBV4-3	TRBJ1-5	ASSQGGGSNQPQH
TRBV15	TRBJ2-3	ATSSSEDTQY
TRBV10-3	TRBJ2-7	AISETRNEQY
TRBV7-9	TRBJ2-6	ASSFGSGANVLT